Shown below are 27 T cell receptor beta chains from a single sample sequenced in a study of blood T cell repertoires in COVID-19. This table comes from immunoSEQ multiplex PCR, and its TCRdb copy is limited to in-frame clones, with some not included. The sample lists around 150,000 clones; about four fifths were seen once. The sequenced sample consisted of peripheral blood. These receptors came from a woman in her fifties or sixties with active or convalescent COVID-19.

The DNA of the CDR3 is TGCAGCGTTGCCGGGACTAGCGGGAGGAAAGATACGCAGTATTTT. It specifies CSVAGTSGRKDTQYF. The chain employs TRBV29-1 and TRBJ2-3, with 15 bases that match TRBD2. V shed 4 bases and J 5 bases; nucleotides not matched to a gene: 4. The germline CDR1 and CDR2 sequences are SQVTM and ANQGSEA. CDR3 length equals 15 residues.

The CDR3 spells CASSLGQGVEAFF. The DNA for the CDR3 is TGCGCCAGCAGCTTGGGACAGGGGGTTGAAGCTTTCTTT. The gene calls are TRBV5-1 and TRBJ1-1, with 9 positions matching TRBD1. Unmatched junction bases numbered 1, after V lost 0 bases and J lost 7 bases. This CDR3 comprises 13 residues. Germline CDR1 SGHRS, CDR2 YFSETQ.

The CDR3, as DNA: TGTGCCTGGGCCATGGGACAGGTCGGCTACACCTTC. It encodes CAWAMGQVGYTF. The chain uses TRBV30 and TRBJ1-2, with TRBD1 identical over 8 bases. Trimming at V came to 5 bases and at J to 8 bases, leaving 7 bases not matched to a gene. This CDR3 has 12 residues. The germline CDR1 and CDR2 sequences are GTSNPN and SVGIG (reference sequence).

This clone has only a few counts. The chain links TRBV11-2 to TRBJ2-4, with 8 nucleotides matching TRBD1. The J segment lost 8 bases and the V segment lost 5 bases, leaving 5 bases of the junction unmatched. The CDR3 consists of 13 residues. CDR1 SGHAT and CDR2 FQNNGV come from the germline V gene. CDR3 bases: TGTGCCAGCAGCACTGACAGGGGAGACATTCAGTACTTC. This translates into CASSTDRGDIQYF.

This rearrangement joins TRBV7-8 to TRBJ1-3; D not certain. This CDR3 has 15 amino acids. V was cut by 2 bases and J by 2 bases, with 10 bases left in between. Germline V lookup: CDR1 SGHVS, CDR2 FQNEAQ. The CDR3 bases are TGTGCCAGCAGCTTATTTCAGAATGCTGGAAACACCATATATTTT. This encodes CASSLFQNAGNTIYF.

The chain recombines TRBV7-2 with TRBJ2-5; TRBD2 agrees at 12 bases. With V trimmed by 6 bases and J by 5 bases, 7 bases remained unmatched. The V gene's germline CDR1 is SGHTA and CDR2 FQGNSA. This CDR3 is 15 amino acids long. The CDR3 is CASSPSGGAWETQYF. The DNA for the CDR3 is TGTGCCAGCAGTCCTAGCGGGGGGGCCTGGGAGACCCAGTACTTC.

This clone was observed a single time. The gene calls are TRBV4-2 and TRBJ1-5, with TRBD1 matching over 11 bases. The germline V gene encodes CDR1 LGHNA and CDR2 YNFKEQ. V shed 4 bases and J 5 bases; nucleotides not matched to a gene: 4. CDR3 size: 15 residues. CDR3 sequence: CASSLRDRGDQPQHF. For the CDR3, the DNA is TGTGCCAGCAGCCTCCGGGACAGGGGGGATCAGCCCCAGCATTTT.

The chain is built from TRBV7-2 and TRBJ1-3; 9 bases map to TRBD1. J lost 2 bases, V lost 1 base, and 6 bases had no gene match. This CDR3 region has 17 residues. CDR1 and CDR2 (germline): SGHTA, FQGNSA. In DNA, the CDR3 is TGTGCCAGCAGCTTAGTGTGGGACAGGGTAACTGGAAACACCATATATTTT. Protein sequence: CASSLVWDRVTGNTIYF.

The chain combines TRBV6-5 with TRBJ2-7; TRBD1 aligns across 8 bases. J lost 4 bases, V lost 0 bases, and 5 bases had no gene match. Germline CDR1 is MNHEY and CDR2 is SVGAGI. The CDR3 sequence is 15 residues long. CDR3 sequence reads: CASSYSWTGMYEQYF. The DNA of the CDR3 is TGTGCCAGCAGTTACTCGTGGACAGGGATGTACGAGCAGTACTTC.

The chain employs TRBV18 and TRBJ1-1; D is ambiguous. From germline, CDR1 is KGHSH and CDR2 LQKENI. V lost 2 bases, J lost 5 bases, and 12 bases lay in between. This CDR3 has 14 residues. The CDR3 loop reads CASSPAPGGTEAFF. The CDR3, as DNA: TGTGCCAGCTCACCAGCCCCCGGAGGGACTGAAGCTTTCTTT.

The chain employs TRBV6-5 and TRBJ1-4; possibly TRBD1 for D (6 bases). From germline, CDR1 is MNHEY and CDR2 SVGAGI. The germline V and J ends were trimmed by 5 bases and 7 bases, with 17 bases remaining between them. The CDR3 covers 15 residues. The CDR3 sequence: CASSIGTRGAEKLFF. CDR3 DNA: TGTGCCAGCAGTATCGGGACTAGGGGGGCTGAAAAACTGTTTTTT.

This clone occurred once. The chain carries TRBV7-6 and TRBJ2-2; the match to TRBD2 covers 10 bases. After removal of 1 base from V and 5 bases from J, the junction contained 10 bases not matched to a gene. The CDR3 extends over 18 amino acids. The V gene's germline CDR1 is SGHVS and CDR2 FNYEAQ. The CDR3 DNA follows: TGTGCCAGCAGCTTAGTGAGGCTAGCGGGAGCGGGAACCGGGGAGCTGTTTTTT. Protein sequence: CASSLVRLAGAGTGELFF.

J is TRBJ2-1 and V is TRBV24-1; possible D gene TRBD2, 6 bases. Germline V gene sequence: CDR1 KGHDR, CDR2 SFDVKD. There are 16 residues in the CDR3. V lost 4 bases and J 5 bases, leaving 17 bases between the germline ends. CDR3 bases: TGTGCCACCAGTGACCCATCTAGCGCAACCCACAATGAGCAGTTCTTC. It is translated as CATSDPSSATHNEQFF.

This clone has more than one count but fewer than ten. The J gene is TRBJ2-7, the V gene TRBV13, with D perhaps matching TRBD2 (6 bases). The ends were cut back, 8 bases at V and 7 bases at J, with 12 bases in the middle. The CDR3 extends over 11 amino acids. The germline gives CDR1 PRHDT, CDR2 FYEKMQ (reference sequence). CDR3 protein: CASSEGREQYF. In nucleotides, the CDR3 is TGTGCCAGCTCAGAAGGGAGGGAGCAGTACTTC.

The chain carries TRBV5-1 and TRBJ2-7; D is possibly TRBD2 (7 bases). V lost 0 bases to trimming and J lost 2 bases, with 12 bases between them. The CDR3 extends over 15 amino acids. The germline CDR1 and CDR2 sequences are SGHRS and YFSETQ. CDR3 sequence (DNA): TGCGCCAGCAGCTTGGGGCCGGGGGGCGCCTACGAGCAGTACGTC. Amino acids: CASSLGPGGAYEQYV.

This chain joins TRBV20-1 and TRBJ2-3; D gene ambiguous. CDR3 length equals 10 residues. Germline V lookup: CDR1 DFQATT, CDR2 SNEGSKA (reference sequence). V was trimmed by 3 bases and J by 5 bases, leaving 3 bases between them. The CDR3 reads CSASLDTQYF. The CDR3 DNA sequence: TGCAGTGCTAGTCTAGATACGCAGTATTTT.

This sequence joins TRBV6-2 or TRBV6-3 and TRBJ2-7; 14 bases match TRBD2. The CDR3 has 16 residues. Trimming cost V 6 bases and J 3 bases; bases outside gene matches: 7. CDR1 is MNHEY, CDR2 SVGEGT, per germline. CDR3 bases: TGTGCCAGCAGCCGGGGACTAGCGGGAGACCTCTACGAGCAGTACTTC. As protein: CASSRGLAGDLYEQYF.

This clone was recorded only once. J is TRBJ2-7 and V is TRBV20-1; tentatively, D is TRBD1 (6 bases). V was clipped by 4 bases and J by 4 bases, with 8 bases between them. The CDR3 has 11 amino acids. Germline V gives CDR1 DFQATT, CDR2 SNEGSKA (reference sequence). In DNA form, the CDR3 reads TGCAGTGCTAAACAGGGATACGAGCAGTACGTC. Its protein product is CSAKQGYEQYV.

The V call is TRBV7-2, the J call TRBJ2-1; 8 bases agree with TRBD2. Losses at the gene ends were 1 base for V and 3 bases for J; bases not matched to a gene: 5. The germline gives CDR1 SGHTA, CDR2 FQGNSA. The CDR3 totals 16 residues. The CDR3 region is CASSLEAGGYYNEQFF. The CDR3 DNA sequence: TGTGCCAGCAGCTTAGAGGCGGGAGGTTACTACAATGAGCAGTTCTTC.

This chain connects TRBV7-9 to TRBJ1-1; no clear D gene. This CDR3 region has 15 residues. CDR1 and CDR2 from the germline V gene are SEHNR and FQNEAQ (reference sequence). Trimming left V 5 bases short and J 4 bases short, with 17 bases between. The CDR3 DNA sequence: TGTGCCAGCAGCCGTGGTACAGTCCGGTCCACTGAAGCTTTCTTT. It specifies CASSRGTVRSTEAFF.

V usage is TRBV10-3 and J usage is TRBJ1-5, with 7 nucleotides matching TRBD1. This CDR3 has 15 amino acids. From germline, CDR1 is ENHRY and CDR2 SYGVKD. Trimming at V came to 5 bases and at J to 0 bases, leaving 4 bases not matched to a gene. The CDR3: CAISPQGTSNQPQHF. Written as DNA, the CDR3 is TGTGCCATCAGTCCACAGGGGACTAGCAATCAGCCCCAGCATTTT.

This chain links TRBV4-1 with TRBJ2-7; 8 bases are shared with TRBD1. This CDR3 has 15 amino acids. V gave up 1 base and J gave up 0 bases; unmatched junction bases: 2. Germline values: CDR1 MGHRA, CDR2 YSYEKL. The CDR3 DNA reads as TGCGCCAGCAGCCAAGGGACAGGGAGCTCCTACGAGCAGTACTTC. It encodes CASSQGTGSSYEQYF.

The CDR3 spells CASSILGDSKFF. The CDR3 DNA reads as TGTGCCAGCAGTATCCTCGGGGACAGTAAGTTCTTC. The J gene is TRBJ2-1, the V gene TRBV25-1; 7 bases align to TRBD1. The germline CDR1 and CDR2 sequences are MGHDK and SYGVNS. CDR3 length equals 12 residues. The J segment lost 14 bases and the V segment lost 5 bases, leaving 9 bases of the junction unmatched.

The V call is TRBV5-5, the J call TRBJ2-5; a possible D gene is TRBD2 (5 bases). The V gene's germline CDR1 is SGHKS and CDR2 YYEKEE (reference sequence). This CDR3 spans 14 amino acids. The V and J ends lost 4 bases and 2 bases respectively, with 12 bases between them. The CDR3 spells CASSEYGNQETQYF. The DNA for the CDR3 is TGTGCCAGCAGCGAATACGGGAATCAAGAGACCCAGTACTTC.

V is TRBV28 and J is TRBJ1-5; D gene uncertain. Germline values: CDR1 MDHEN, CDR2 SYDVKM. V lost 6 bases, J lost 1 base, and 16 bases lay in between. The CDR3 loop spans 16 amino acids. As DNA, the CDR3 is TGTGCCAGCAGGCCAAGACGGGTCACCAGCAATCAGCCCCAGCATTTT. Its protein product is CASRPRRVTSNQPQHF.

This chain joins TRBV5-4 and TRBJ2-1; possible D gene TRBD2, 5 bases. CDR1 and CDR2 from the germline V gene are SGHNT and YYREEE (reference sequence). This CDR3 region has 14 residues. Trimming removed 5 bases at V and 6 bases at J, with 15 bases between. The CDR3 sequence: CASRSGSQSNEQFF. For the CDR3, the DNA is TGTGCCAGCAGATCGGGATCTCAGTCCAATGAGCAGTTCTTC.

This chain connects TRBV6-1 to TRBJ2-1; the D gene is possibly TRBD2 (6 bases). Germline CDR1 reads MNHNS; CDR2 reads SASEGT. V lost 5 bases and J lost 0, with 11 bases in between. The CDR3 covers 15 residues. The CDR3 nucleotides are TGTGCCAGCAGTAGCGGGCGGGGCTCCTACAATGAGCAGTTCTTC. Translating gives CASSSGRGSYNEQFF.